This TCR beta chain came from a study of radiation and T cells in renal cell carcinoma. Study information: Nephrectomy followed 15 Gy stereotactic body radiation by 4 weeks.

This table comes from immunoSEQ multiplex PCR, and its TCRdb copy is limited to in-frame clones, with some not included. The table shows fewer than 150,000 clones, with 88% occurring only once. CDR1 is PRHDT and CDR2 is FYEKMQ in the germline V gene (reference sequence). Trimming removed 2 bases from V and 6 bases from J, with 29 bases in between. The CDR3 spans 20 residues. Noted time point: blood 2 weeks post-SBRT. Sample treatment: 15 Gy SBRT to primary tumor, nephrectomy 4 weeks later. Blood was sampled at baseline, 2 weeks and 4 weeks after SBRT. The tumor was a clear cell renal cell carcinoma. The TCR comes from a woman in her 70s with renal cell carcinoma. The gene calls are TRBV13 and TRBJ1-5, with D maybe TRBD1 (5 bases). The starting material was blood, obtained from a patient whose treatment included radiotherapy and nephrectomy. The CDR3 coding sequence is TGTGCCAGCAGCTTAAGTGGAGCACTGGGCCCCGGACAAGGAGGTCAGCCCCAGCATTTT. Protein: CASSLSGALGPGQGGQPQHF. The whole variable domain, filled in from reference TRBV13 and TRBJ1-5, reads AAGVIQSPRHLIKEKRETATLKCYPIPRHDTVYWYQQGPGQDPQFLISFYEKMQSDKGSIPDRFSAQQFSDYHSELNMSSLELGDSALYFCASSLSGALGPGQGGQPQHFGDGTRLSIL.